This passage covers 7 T cell receptor beta chains from one sample sequenced in a study of cytomegalovirus exposure and HLA in healthy donors. Researchers ran the PCR with 60 Vbeta and 13 Jbeta primers. Here immunoSEQ multiplex PCR was the method, and the copy in TCRdb shows in-frame clones only, minus some. The sample yields approximately 160,000 clones, around three fifths seen once. The sample comprised PBMCs. The receptors derive from a woman in her 30s in good health and CMV-seropositive.

The CDR3 protein is CASSLGPPREFF. The CDR3 region has the DNA TGCGCCAGCAGCTTGGGTCCCCCACGAGAATTCTTC. This rearrangement joins TRBV5-1 to TRBJ2-1; D is unresolved. V dropped 0 bases and J dropped 16 bases, with 14 bases sitting between them. Germline lookup yields CDR1 SGHRS and CDR2 YFSETQ. The CDR3 runs to 12 residues.

This clone showed up just a few times. V usage is TRBV5-6 and J usage is TRBJ2-3, with a tentative D call TRBD2 (5 bases). The CDR3 runs 16 residues. CDR1 is SGHDT, CDR2 YYEEEE, per germline. V lost 2 bases, J lost 4 bases, and 17 bases lay in between. CDR3 DNA sequence: TGTGCCAGCAGCTTAATAGAGGGCGCAGGATCAGATACGCAGTATTTT. Its protein product is CASSLIEGAGSDTQYF.

The rearrangement joins TRBV2 to TRBJ1-6; D may be TRBD1 (6 bases). This CDR3 spans 13 amino acids. V was cut by 7 bases and J by 9 bases, with 13 bases left in between. The germline V gene encodes CDR1 SNHLY and CDR2 FYNNEI. The CDR3 is CASTARGSSPLHF. The CDR3 DNA reads TGTGCCAGCACTGCCAGGGGCAGTTCACCCCTCCACTTT.

The chain couples TRBV7-6 to TRBJ2-7, with a possible D match to TRBD2 (5 bases). The germline V gene encodes CDR1 SGHVS and CDR2 FNYEAQ. The CDR3 covers 17 residues. Trimming took off 6 bases at V and 7 bases at J, with 28 bases between the two ends. The CDR3 sequence: CASSPSPTRELLGEQYF. The CDR3 DNA reads as TGTGCCAGCAGTCCATCCCCAACTAGGGAGCTGTTGGGAGAGCAGTACTTC.

This clone was detected once. This chain links TRBV27 with TRBJ2-7; 8 positions agree with TRBD1. Germline trimming cut 7 bases from V and 4 bases from J; bases unmatched to any gene: 12. Germline CDR1 is MNHEY and CDR2 is SMNVEV (reference sequence). This CDR3 is built from 15 residues. CDR3 DNA sequence: TGTGCCAGCAACTTGGACCGGGACAGGATATACGAGCAGTACTTC. Translation: CASNLDRDRIYEQYF.

The rearrangement uses TRBV10-3 and TRBJ2-2; 13 nucleotides match TRBD2. Trimming removed 6 bases from V and 2 bases from J; junction bases left unmatched: 3. This CDR3 comprises 16 residues. Per germline, CDR1 ENHRY and CDR2 SYGVKD. The CDR3 region is CAIRRTSGGNTGELFF. DNA of the CDR3: TGTGCCATCAGGAGGACTAGCGGGGGTAACACCGGGGAGCTGTTTTTT.

V and J are TRBV7-2 and TRBJ2-5, with unresolved D. The end of the DNA aligns better with TRBJ2-7, so the J call may be wrong. Germline loops: CDR1 SGHTA, CDR2 FQGNSA. This CDR3 contains 12 residues. CDR3 region: CASSQVPYEQYF. CDR3 nucleotides: TGTGCCAGCAGCCAAGTGCCCTACGAGCAGTACTTC.